This entry lists 15 T cell receptor beta chains sequenced from one sample in a study of T cells in Graves' hyperthyroidism and ophthalmopathy (dated by TCRdb to between 2018 and 2021). The library came from multiplex PCR. Sequencing instrument: Illumina HiSeq 2000. The TCR beta CDR3 regions were amplified from the RNA transcripts. The TCR CDR3 was subjected to a first round of RT-PCR using the HTBI primer set and the Qiagen OneStep RT-PCR kit. TCRdb ran its own pipeline on the public reads, namely fastp trimming at Q25 and MiXCR clone calling, and kept in-frame beta chains. Duplicate CDR3 protein sequences are folded into a single record with the most common DNA and genes. This sample gives hundreds of thousands of distinct CDR3 sequences in total; 35% to 40% of them show up just once. Approximately 8.7% of the sample goes to the ten largest clones. Sequenced input: blood. These receptors came from a man between 18 and 29 years old with Graves' hyperthyroidism.

This chain connects TRBV11-3 to TRBJ2-7, with D perhaps TRBD1 (7 bases). Trimming cost V 5 bases and J 2 bases, with 16 bases left between them. Germline V lookup: CDR1 SGHNT, CDR2 YENEEA. The CDR3 has 15 amino acids. CDR3 loop: CASSLGTAGPYEQYF. The CDR3 DNA sequence: TGTGCCAGCAGCCTCGGGACAGCGGGCCCCTACGAGCAGTACTTC.

The V and J genes are TRBV10-3 and TRBJ1-2; 9 bases line up with TRBD1. V shed 10 bases, J shed 7 bases, and the junction held 10 bases outside the gene matches. CDR3 length equals 13 residues. Germline values: CDR1 ENHRY, CDR2 SYGVKD. CDR3 sequence: CATGTGSEVGYTF. The DNA for the CDR3 is TGTGCCACCGGGACAGGGAGCGAGGTTGGCTACACCTTC.

CDR3 sequence (DNA): TGTGCTAGTGGTTTGGGTATCGACAGGGTCTACGAGCAGTACTTC. It yields the protein CASGLGIDRVYEQYF. V usage is TRBV12-5 and J usage is TRBJ2-7, with 7 bases fitting TRBD1. CDR1 and CDR2 (germline): LGHNT, FRNRAP. The V and J ends lost 1 base and 3 bases, in that order; junction bases with no gene match: 6. This CDR3 is built from 15 residues.

The rearrangement links TRBV10-3 to TRBJ2-5; TRBD1 aligns across 7 bases. The CDR3 contains 15 residues. Germline CDR1 reads ENHRY; CDR2 reads SYGVKD. The trim removed 6 bases at V and 9 bases at J, leaving 16 bases unmatched. CDR3 loop: CAIRDDRASEQPQYF. In DNA, the CDR3 is TGTGCCATCAGGGACGACAGGGCGAGTGAACAGCCCCAGTACTTC.

There are many counts of this clonotype. This chain uses TRBV2 with TRBJ1-5; D is unresolved. Deletions cut 3 bases from V and 0 bases from J, with 6 bases between. The CDR3 is made up of 14 amino acids. The germline gives CDR1 SNHLY, CDR2 FYNNEI. The CDR3 DNA is TGTGCCAGCAGTGAGGTAGATAGCAATCAGCCCCAGCATTTT. This encodes CASSEVDSNQPQHF. Full variable domain (remainder filled in from reference TRBV2 and TRBJ1-5): EPEVTQTPSHQVTQMGQEVILRCVPISNHLYFYWYRQILGQKVEFLVSFYNNEISEKSEIFDDQFSVERPDGSNFTLKIRSTKLEDSAMYFCASSEVDSNQPQHFGDGTRLSIL.

This clonotype was seen only a few times. CDR3 bases: TGTGCCAGCAGCTCCTCTGGTCCGCCTCCCTACGAGCAGTACTTC. It is translated as CASSSSGPPPYEQYF. The chain has TRBV7-9 and TRBJ2-7; D not certain. Germline lookup yields CDR1 SEHNR and CDR2 FQNEAQ (reference sequence). The CDR3 totals 15 residues. Trimming took off 4 bases at V and 2 bases at J, with 15 bases between the two ends.

The J gene is TRBJ1-1, the V gene TRBV20-1; D may be TRBD1 (6 bases). CDR3 length: 16 residues. With 2 bases removed from V and 2 bases from J, the gap between germline ends came to 18 bases. Germline loops: CDR1 DFQATT, CDR2 SNEGSKA (reference sequence). The CDR3: CSARLVQGTLNTEAFF. The DNA for the CDR3 is TGCAGTGCTAGACTTGTGCAGGGGACGTTAAACACTGAAGCTTTCTTT.

As regards this clonotype: Its ends do not fully match the called genes, so a read error is possible. J is TRBJ2-7 and V is TRBV20-1; D is possibly TRBD1 (6 bases). In germline, CDR1 is DFQATT, CDR2 SNEGSKA (reference sequence). The CDR3 has 13 amino acids. The chain's CDR3 is CSARQGHTGELYF. DNA for the CDR3: TGCAGTGCTCGGCAGGGACACACCGGGGAGCTGTACTTC.

This clonotype was recorded a few times. The rearrangement uses TRBV12-3 or TRBV12-4 and TRBJ1-1; 8 bases align to TRBD1. The CDR3 loop spans 14 amino acids. The J segment lost 1 base and the V segment lost 11 bases, leaving 9 bases of the junction unmatched. The CDR3 DNA reads as TGTGCCTCTGGTCCGGACAGGGCGAACACTGAAGCTTTCTTT. Amino acids: CASGPDRANTEAFF.

This chain uses TRBV4-2 with TRBJ1-5, with D perhaps TRBD1 (6 bases). The V and J ends lost 8 bases and 2 bases respectively, with 16 bases between them. There are 15 residues in the CDR3. Germline-derived CDR1 and CDR2 are LGHNA and YNFKEQ. The CDR3 region has the DNA TGTGCCAGCTCAAAGCTGGGGGGCGGCAATCAGCCCCAGCATTTT. Protein sequence: CASSKLGGGNQPQHF.

About this clonotype: This may be a read error, as it is one base from a much larger clone. CDR3 DNA sequence: TGTGCCACCAGGGGACAGAAGAACGCTGAAGCTTTCTTT. Translation gives CATRGQKNAEAFF. This rearrangement joins TRBV24-1 to TRBJ1-1; 7 nucleotides line up with TRBD1. CDR1 and CDR2 from the germline V gene are KGHDR and SFDVKD. This CDR3 has 13 amino acids.

The chain combines TRBV7-3 with TRBJ2-5; D could derive from TRBD1 or TRBD2 (5 bases each). The CDR3 has 16 residues. V was trimmed by 7 bases and J by 3 bases, leaving 21 bases between them. Germline CDR1 reads SGHTA; CDR2 reads FQGTGA. The CDR3 DNA is TGTGCCAGCAACCCCCTTAAGGGGACCGGAGAAGAGACCCAGTACTTC. Encoded protein: CASNPLKGTGEETQYF.

This clonotype was seen a few times. The V call is TRBV5-1, the J call TRBJ2-5; D is possibly TRBD1 (5 bases). Germline assignment: CDR1 SGHRS and CDR2 YFSETQ. V lost 3 bases and J lost 4, with 22 bases in between. The CDR3 covers 17 residues. This CDR3 is CASSSPQGQGSRETQYF. Here the CDR3 DNA reads TGCGCCAGCAGCTCACCCCAAGGGCAGGGTAGTAGAGAGACCCAGTACTTC. The full variable domain, completed using reference TRBV5-1 and TRBJ2-5, is KAGVTQTPRYLIKTRGQQVTLSCSPISGHRSVSWYQQTPGQGLQFLFEYFSETQRNKGNFPGRFSGRQFSNSRSEMNVSTLELGDSALYLCASSSPQGQGSRETQYFGPGTRLLVL.

The V and J genes are TRBV11-2 and TRBJ1-1, with a possible D match to TRBD1 (5 bases). The germline V gene encodes CDR1 SGHAT and CDR2 FQNNGV. V was cut by 4 bases and J by 5 bases, with 14 bases left in between. The CDR3 consists of 14 residues. The CDR3 loop is CASSSIRQRTEAFF. The CDR3 DNA is TGTGCCAGCAGCTCAATTCGACAGAGGACTGAAGCTTTCTTT.

For this clonotype: This may arise from a read error, as a much more abundant clone is one base away. V is TRBV7-2 and J is TRBJ2-5; TRBD2 agrees at 7 bases. CDR3 length equals 14 residues. Germline CDR1 and CDR2: SGHTA and FQGNSA. V trimming: 5 bases; J trimming: 3 bases; junction bases outside the gene matches: 6. For the CDR3, the DNA is TGTGCCAGCAGCGTCAGGGCGGGGGAAGAGACCCAGTACTTC. Its translation: CASSVRAGEETQYF.